This T cell receptor (beta chain) emerged from a study of blood T cell repertoires in COVID-19. Study at large: Samples taken during acute and convalescent COVID-19 were collected in the United States, Italy and Spain.

Using immunoSEQ multiplex PCR, the repertoire was profiled, and TCRdb retains in-frame clones only, with some absent. The sample lists about 150,000 clones, around 90% seen once, with around 4.6% in the top ten. CDR1 MNHEY and CDR2 SMNVEV come from the germline V gene (reference sequence). V shed 5 bases and J 2 bases; nucleotides not matched to a gene: 6. The CDR3 contains 15 residues. This clonotype was obtained from a woman in her sixties or seventies with active or convalescent COVID-19. The V gene is TRBV27, the J gene TRBJ1-1, with 9 positions matching TRBD1. The sample taken for sequencing was peripheral blood. CDR3 coding DNA: TGTGCCAGCAGTCGGAGGACAGGGGTAAACACTGAAGCTTTCTTT. Translating gives CASSRRTGVNTEAFF.